Below are 24 T cell receptor beta chains sequenced from a single sample in a study of T cells after yellow fever vaccination. Using its own MiXCR run on the 5' RACE reads, TCRdb lists one record per CDR3 protein. The repertoire includes 120,000 to 150,000 distinct CDR3 sequences, over 7% of them detected once, and about 0.73% sits in the top ten. Material: CD4+ T cells sorted from PBMCs, obtained 5 days after the yellow fever booster vaccination. The receptor source for this set is a man aged 30 to 45 who received the YFV17D yellow fever vaccine.

In regard to this clonotype: One end of the junction varies from germline; a read error may be responsible. This chain connects TRBV20-1 to TRBJ2-1; TRBD2 might be the D (6 bases). This CDR3 region has 17 residues. CDR1 DFQATT and CDR2 SNEGSKA come from the germline V gene (reference sequence). The CDR3 loop reads CCARDEQGGLRINEQFF. The CDR3 nucleotides read TGCTGTGCTAGAGATGAGCAGGGAGGCCTGAGGATCAATGAGCAGTTCTTC.

In this sample, this clonotype turned up many times. The chain combines TRBV12-3 or TRBV12-4 with TRBJ2-3, with D tentatively TRBD2 (5 bases). The V gene lost 0 bases and the J gene lost 6 bases, with 7 bases spanning the gap. There are 13 residues in the CDR3. This chain's CDR3 is CASSLAGGDTQYF. CDR3 in DNA: TGTGCCAGCAGTTTAGCGGGCGGGGATACGCAGTATTTT.

This clonotype was detected many times. The chain carries TRBV7-8 and TRBJ2-1; D ambiguous. Trimming stripped 6 bases from V and 7 bases from J, with 10 bases between. This CDR3 has 12 amino acids. CDR1 and CDR2 (germline): SGHVS, FQNEAQ. The CDR3 sequence: CASSIVVNEQFF. The CDR3 DNA follows: TGTGCCAGCAGTATCGTTGTGAATGAGCAGTTCTTC.

This clonotype was recorded at least ten times. The chain carries TRBV19 and TRBJ2-1; D not certain. V lost 3 bases and J lost 4, with 10 bases in between. The CDR3 is made up of 14 amino acids. The germline V gene encodes CDR1 LNHDA and CDR2 SQIVND (reference sequence). In DNA, the CDR3 is TGTGCCAGTAGTATGGAGACACCGTACAATGAGCAGTTCTTC. It codes for CASSMETPYNEQFF.

Many counts were recorded for this clonotype. The V and J genes are TRBV20-1 and TRBJ2-5; the match to TRBD2 covers 8 bases. Losses at the gene ends were 4 bases for V and 2 bases for J; bases not matched to a gene: 6. Germline V lookup: CDR1 DFQATT, CDR2 SNEGSKA (reference sequence). This CDR3 is 14 amino acids long. The CDR3 here is CSATPGLGQETQYF. CDR3 DNA sequence: TGCAGTGCTACCCCGGGACTAGGGCAAGAGACCCAGTACTTC.

The chain uses TRBV12-3 or TRBV12-4 and TRBJ2-7; D not resolved. This CDR3 spans 12 amino acids. V lost 2 bases, J lost 3 bases, and 5 bases lay in between. The CDR3 coding sequence is TGTGCCAGCAGTTTACACGGCTACGAGCAGTACTTC. It is translated as CASSLHGYEQYF.

This clonotype was counted at least ten times. The chain combines TRBV30 with TRBJ2-5; 13 bases match TRBD2. This CDR3 has 14 residues. Losses at the gene ends were 5 bases for V and 2 bases for J; bases not matched to a gene: 2. In germline, CDR1 is GTSNPN, CDR2 SVGIG (reference sequence). CDR3 DNA: TGTGCCTGGCGGACTAGCGGGAGACAAGAGACCCAGTACTTC. Translating gives CAWRTSGRQETQYF.

This clonotype was seen at least ten times. The J gene is TRBJ1-5, the V gene TRBV20-1, with unresolved D. The CDR3 runs to 15 residues. V was cut by 7 bases and J by 0 bases, with 16 bases left in between. Germline V lookup: CDR1 DFQATT, CDR2 SNEGSKA (reference sequence). The CDR3 loop reads CSVPILGNSNQPQHF. The CDR3 region has the DNA TGCAGTGTCCCGATTTTAGGGAATAGCAATCAGCCCCAGCATTTT.

The sample holds many counts of this clonotype. This chain joins TRBV5-1 and TRBJ2-1; D is unresolved. Deletions cut 1 base from V and 0 bases from J, with 8 bases between. CDR1 SGHRS and CDR2 YFSETQ come from the germline V gene. CDR3 length equals 15 residues. CDR3 residues: CASSLTTSSYNEQFF. The CDR3 DNA reads TGCGCCAGCAGCTTGACTACGAGCTCCTACAATGAGCAGTTCTTC.

This clonotype showed up many times. The chain couples TRBV15 to TRBJ2-7; 14 nucleotides line up with TRBD2. V lost 5 bases and J lost 1; bases outside the gene matches: 10. The length of the CDR3 is 18 residues. Germline V lookup: CDR1 LNHNV, CDR2 YYDKDF (reference sequence). CDR3 region: CATSGPGLAGVGSYEQYF. In nucleotides, the CDR3 is TGTGCCACCAGCGGTCCGGGACTAGCGGGAGTAGGTTCCTACGAGCAGTACTTC.

Ten or more counts support this clonotype. The V and J genes are TRBV20-1 and TRBJ1-1, with D hard to call. V was pared by 0 bases and J by 10 bases, with 12 bases between. This CDR3 is built from 12 residues. Germline-derived CDR1 and CDR2 are DFQATT and SNEGSKA (reference sequence). The CDR3 sequence: CSARDSSLGAFF. CDR3 DNA sequence: TGCAGTGCTAGAGATTCAAGCCTGGGAGCTTTCTTT.

This clonotype was observed many times. This chain uses TRBV7-8 with TRBJ2-7; D remains ambiguous. Trimming pared 4 bases from V and 0 bases from J, leaving 4 bases between. This CDR3 contains 12 residues. Per germline, CDR1 SGHVS and CDR2 FQNEAQ. As DNA, the CDR3 is TGTGCCAGCAGCTCTCCCTCCTACGAGCAGTACTTC. Its translation: CASSSPSYEQYF.

In its sample, this clonotype was seen many times. The genes are TRBV5-6 and TRBJ1-5; 7 bases map to TRBD1. The CDR3 length is 17 residues. CDR1 and CDR2 from the germline V gene are SGHDT and YYEEEE. The V segment lost 4 bases and the J segment 0 bases; nucleotides outside the gene matches: 10. The CDR3 DNA follows: TGTGCCAGCAGCGCAATCAGGGGGGGAAATAGCAATCAGCCCCAGCATTTT. Residues: CASSAIRGGNSNQPQHF.

This clonotype occurred many times. In DNA form, the CDR3 reads TGTGCCAGCAGCCAAGGCCACAACGGGGGGAATGAGCAGTTCTTC. Amino acid sequence: CASSQGHNGGNEQFF. V and J are TRBV4-2 and TRBJ2-1; TRBD2 matches at 7 bases. Germline lookup yields CDR1 LGHNA and CDR2 YNFKEQ. The V and J ends lost 1 base and 7 bases, in that order; junction bases with no gene match: 7. The CDR3 has 15 residues.

This clonotype was found once. The chain is built from TRBV7-3 and TRBJ2-1, with D maybe TRBD1 (6 bases). Germline assignment: CDR1 SGHTA and CDR2 FQGTGA. V was shortened by 5 bases and J by 8 bases, with 13 bases between the two germline ends. The CDR3 has 13 residues. In nucleotides, the CDR3 is TGTGCCAGCAGCCTCCCTGGGGGCCATGAGCAGTTCTTC. This gives the protein CASSLPGGHEQFF.

The table lists this clonotype with many counts. The chain links TRBV12-3 or TRBV12-4 to TRBJ2-3; D perhaps matches TRBD2 (5 bases). V gave up 4 bases and J gave up 2 bases, with 13 bases separating them. The CDR3 is 15 amino acids. The CDR3 bases are TGTGCCAGCAGTTACTCGACGGGGATCACAGATACGCAGTATTTT. Translated: CASSYSTGITDTQYF.

This chain uses TRBV2 with TRBJ2-2; tentative D call: TRBD2 (6 bases). CDR3 size: 15 residues. Germline assignment: CDR1 SNHLY and CDR2 FYNNEI. V shed 1 base and J shed 6 bases, with 12 bases lying between them. The DNA of the CDR3 is TGTGCCAGCAGTGAAGTGCGAGGCGGGGCCGGGGAGCTGTTTTTT. Residues: CASSEVRGGAGELFF.

This clonotype was recorded at least ten times. This sequence joins TRBV29-1 and TRBJ2-7, with D unresolved. CDR1 SQVTM and CDR2 ANQGSEA come from the germline V gene. The ends were cut back, 3 bases at V and 2 bases at J, with 8 bases in the middle. The CDR3 extends over 12 amino acids. As DNA, the CDR3 is TGCAGCGTTGACGGCGGAACCTACGAGCAGTACTTC. The encoded protein is CSVDGGTYEQYF.

This clonotype was picked up many times. The chain uses TRBV7-6 and TRBJ2-2, with TRBD2 matching 13 bases. The germline V gene has CDR1 SGHVS and CDR2 FNYEAQ. The CDR3 is 16 amino acids. Trimming at V came to 5 bases and at J to 6 bases, leaving 6 bases not matched to a gene. The CDR3: CASSQGTSGIPGELFF. The CDR3 bases are TGTGCCAGCAGCCAAGGGACTAGCGGGATCCCCGGGGAGCTGTTTTTT. The whole variable domain, filled in from reference TRBV7-6 and TRBJ2-2, reads GAGVSQSPRYKVTKRGQDVALRCDPISGHVSLYWYRQALGQGPEFLTYFNYEAQQDKSGLPNDRFSAERPEGSISTLTIQRTEQRDSAMYRCASSQGTSGIPGELFFGEGSRLTVL.

Concerning this clonotype: This may come from a read error, since a much larger clone is one base off. The rearrangement uses TRBV20-1 and TRBJ2-1, with TRBD2 identical over 10 bases. This CDR3 region has 12 residues. V dropped 7 bases and J dropped 7; count of bases not matched to a gene: 4. The V gene's germline CDR1 is DFQATT and CDR2 SNEGSKA (reference sequence). CDR3 DNA: TGCAGTGGTCCGACTAGCGGGAATGAGCAGTTCTTC. Its translation: CSGPTSGNEQFF.

This clonotype was counted ten times or more. The rearrangement joins TRBV20-1 to TRBJ2-3; 9 bases fit TRBD2. J was trimmed by 3 bases and V by 2 bases; bases with no gene match: 9. The length of the CDR3 is 16 residues. Germline assignment: CDR1 DFQATT and CDR2 SNEGSKA (reference sequence). The CDR3 here is CSARNVAGESTDTQYF. For the CDR3, the DNA is TGCAGTGCTAGAAACGTAGCGGGAGAAAGTACAGATACGCAGTATTTT.

This clonotype showed up many times. DNA for the CDR3: TGCGCCAGCAGCATTTTAAGCGGTTCTGGGCAGTTCTTC. The encoded protein is CASSILSGSGQFF. The chain has TRBV5-1 and TRBJ2-1, with a weak D call TRBD2 (5 bases). V lost 4 bases and J lost 12, with 17 bases in between. Germline assignment: CDR1 SGHRS and CDR2 YFSETQ. The CDR3 is 13 residues long.

At least ten counts were recorded for this clonotype. This CDR3 reads CASSQRETQYF. The CDR3 DNA follows: TGTGCCAGCAGCCAGCGGGAGACCCAGTACTTC. The chain couples TRBV7-2 to TRBJ2-5, with D perhaps TRBD2 (5 bases). This CDR3 is built from 11 residues. Germline CDR1 SGHTA, CDR2 FQGNSA. V lost 5 bases and J 5 bases, leaving 6 bases between the germline ends.

This clonotype was observed many times. This chain uses TRBV20-1 with TRBJ2-2; 9 bases map to TRBD1. Trimming took 3 bases from V and 2 from J; bases not matched to a gene: 4. Per the germline V gene, CDR1 is DFQATT and CDR2 is SNEGSKA (reference sequence). The CDR3 runs to 15 residues. The CDR3 reads CSASGGQGNTGELFF. In DNA form, the CDR3 reads TGCAGTGCTAGCGGGGGACAGGGTAACACCGGGGAGCTGTTTTTT.